This T cell receptor beta chain was recovered during a study of early T cells in non-severe SARS-CoV-2 infection. The protocol attached unique molecular identifiers to individual cDNA molecules. One entry per CDR3 protein results from TCRdb running MiXCR on the 5' RACE reads. The sample includes about 98,000 distinct CDR3 sequences, approximately 10% seen only once; the top ten take approximately 5%. Regarding the study as a whole: CD4 and private specificities were missed by VDJdb matching, which favored anti-spike CD8 responses.

With 5 bases removed from V and 10 bases from J, the gap between germline ends came to 14 bases. This CDR3 is 12 amino acids long. CDR1 is MNHEY and CDR2 is SVGAGI in the germline V gene. The table lists this clonotype with a few counts. Its matching antigen is unknown. The chain employs TRBV6-5 and TRBJ1-1, with a weak D call TRBD1 (6 bases). This TCR was recovered from an adult who was a healthcare worker with PCR-confirmed SARS-CoV-2 infection or an uninfected control (not recorded which). Sequenced: whole blood. CDR3 region: CASSMGGRGAFF. As DNA, the CDR3 is TGTGCCAGCAGTATGGGGGGGCGCGGAGCTTTCTTT.